The 31 T cell receptor beta chains given below trace back to one sample, sequenced in a study of graft-versus-host responses after intestinal transplantation. Produced via immunoSEQ multiplex PCR; TCRdb's table is partial and in-frame only. Here the sample spans approximately 60,000 clones, 75% to 90% being singletons. Intraepithelial plus lamina propria lymphocytes were released by processing graft tissue. Source: ileum tissue, taken about 350 days after transplant. These receptors were obtained from a human patient who received an intestinal transplant, so some T cells may come from the graft donor.

The chain carries TRBV28 and TRBJ2-5; 11 positions agree with TRBD1. The germline V gene has CDR1 MDHEN and CDR2 SYDVKM. The CDR3 loop spans 18 amino acids. Germline trimming cut 2 bases from V and 5 bases from J; bases unmatched to any gene: 13. The CDR3 loop reads CASSLPYERTGGIETQYF. CDR3 nucleotides: TGTGCCAGCAGTTTACCTTACGAGAGGACAGGGGGCATCGAGACCCAGTACTTC. Looking up the rest from reference TRBV28 and TRBJ2-5 gives the full variable domain: DVKVTQSSRYLVKRTGEKVFLECVQDMDHENMFWYRQDPGLGLRLIYFSYDVKMKEKGDIPEGYSVSREKKERFSLILESASTNQTSMYLCASSLPYERTGGIETQYFGPGTRLLVL.

The CDR3, as DNA: TGTGCCAGCAGCTTTACTAGCGGTAACACCGGGGAGCTGTTTTTT. Translated: CASSFTSGNTGELFF. The gene calls are TRBV11-2 and TRBJ2-2, with 8 bases identical to TRBD2. This CDR3 region has 15 residues. The V and J ends lost 3 bases and 2 bases, in that order; junction bases with no gene match: 2. The germline V gene has CDR1 SGHAT and CDR2 FQNNGV.

This clone is a singleton in its sample. The genes are TRBV6-4 and TRBJ1-3, with D maybe TRBD1 (5 bases). The CDR3 runs to 12 residues. The V end lost 6 bases, the J end lost 4 bases, and 7 bases lay between the germline ends. Germline CDR1 and CDR2: MRHNA and SNTAGT. The CDR3: CASRRQGNTIYF. The DNA for the CDR3 is TGTGCCAGCAGACGACAGGGAAACACCATATATTTT.

V and J are TRBV9 and TRBJ1-1, with no clear D. The CDR3 runs to 14 residues. The V gene's germline CDR1 is SGDLS and CDR2 YYNGEE. V lost 2 bases and J 4 bases, leaving 12 bases between the germline ends. CDR3 DNA: TGTGCCAGCAGCGTTTCGGCGGGGTTCACTGAAGCTTTCTTT. This gives the protein CASSVSAGFTEAFF.

The chain links TRBV4-1 to TRBJ2-7; D gene unclear. The germline V gene has CDR1 MGHRA and CDR2 YSYEKL. Trimming removed 2 bases from V and 3 bases from J, with 14 bases in between. The CDR3 is made up of 15 amino acids. The CDR3 region has the DNA TGCGCCAGCAGCCAAACTCCCTCTCAAGTCTACGAGCAGTACTTC. Translating gives CASSQTPSQVYEQYF.

This chain connects TRBV5-1 to TRBJ2-5; TRBD2 aligns across 11 bases. Germline CDR1 SGHRS, CDR2 YFSETQ. J gave up 2 bases and V 2 bases, and 2 bases lay outside the gene matches. CDR3 length: 15 amino acids. This CDR3 reads CASSFLAGGQETQYF. The CDR3 DNA is TGCGCCAGCAGCTTTTTAGCGGGGGGGCAAGAGACCCAGTACTTC. The whole variable domain, filled in from reference TRBV5-1 and TRBJ2-5, reads KAGVTQTPRYLIKTRGQQVTLSCSPISGHRSVSWYQQTPGQGLQFLFEYFSETQRNKGNFPGRFSGRQFSNSRSEMNVSTLELGDSALYLCASSFLAGGQETQYFGPGTRLLVL.

This clone was found a few times. V is TRBV19 and J is TRBJ2-3; TRBD2 agrees at 16 bases. CDR1 LNHDA and CDR2 SQIVND come from the germline V gene (reference sequence). The V segment lost 3 bases and the J segment 3 bases; nucleotides outside the gene matches: 3. The CDR3 is made up of 17 amino acids. The CDR3 spells CASSMGTSGGATDTQYF. The CDR3 bases are TGTGCCAGTAGTATGGGGACTAGCGGGGGGGCAACAGATACGCAGTATTTT.

The chain joins TRBV28 to TRBJ1-3; no definite D call. Germline-derived CDR1 and CDR2 are MDHEN and SYDVKM. The ends were cut back, 5 bases at V and 0 bases at J, with 11 bases in the middle. This CDR3 region has 15 residues. The CDR3: CASSGGFISGNTIYF. CDR3 nucleotide sequence: TGTGCCAGCAGTGGAGGGTTTATCTCTGGAAACACCATATATTTT.

This clone has only a few counts. The rearrangement joins TRBV6-6 to TRBJ1-1; D gene uncertain. The V end lost 2 bases, the J end lost 0 bases, and 13 bases lay between the germline ends. The germline V gene has CDR1 MNHNY and CDR2 SVGAGI (reference sequence). The CDR3 length is 16 residues. This chain's CDR3 is CASSYPDARMNTEAFF. CDR3 DNA sequence: TGTGCCAGCAGTTACCCGGACGCTCGAATGAACACTGAAGCTTTCTTT.

This chain joins TRBV30 and TRBJ2-7; D not resolved. The CDR3 has 12 amino acids. CDR1 is GTSNPN and CDR2 is SVGIG in the germline V gene (reference sequence). The V and J ends lost 0 bases and 7 bases respectively, with 10 bases between them. CDR3 residues: CAWSVGPEEQYF. The CDR3 DNA reads as TGTGCCTGGAGTGTAGGGCCGGAGGAGCAGTACTTC.

This chain connects TRBV4-1 to TRBJ2-1; 10 nucleotides line up with TRBD2. The V gene's germline CDR1 is MGHRA and CDR2 YSYEKL. The ends lost 0 bases at V and 8 bases at J; junction bases unmatched: 4. This CDR3 is built from 15 residues. CDR3 sequence (DNA): TGCGCCAGCAGCCAAGAGGAAGCGGGAGGGGATGAGCAGTTCTTC. It encodes CASSQEEAGGDEQFF.

The chain joins TRBV27 to TRBJ1-2; D is unresolved. V was clipped by 5 bases and J by 4 bases, with 11 bases between them. Germline CDR1 is MNHEY and CDR2 is SMNVEV (reference sequence). The CDR3 has 13 residues. As DNA, the CDR3 is TGTGCCAGCAGTCAGGTTGGCAGCTATGGCTACACCTTC. Translating gives CASSQVGSYGYTF.

The chain joins TRBV28 to TRBJ2-7, with TRBD2 as a possible D gene (7 bases). CDR1 MDHEN and CDR2 SYDVKM come from the germline V gene. V shed 5 bases and J shed 4 bases, with 24 bases lying between them. The CDR3 contains 17 residues. CDR3 sequence (DNA): TGTGCCAGCAGTCCCTGGGGCGGGGGCTTTACTTCTTACGAGCAGTACTTC. It codes for CASSPWGGGFTSYEQYF.

This chain uses TRBV9 with TRBJ1-4; possibly TRBD1 for D (6 bases). Germline V gene data show CDR1 as SGDLS and CDR2 as YYNGEE. The CDR3 has 15 residues. Trimming stripped 0 bases from V and 8 bases from J, with 14 bases between. CDR3 protein: CASSVVGGVGEKLFF. The CDR3 DNA reads as TGTGCCAGCAGCGTAGTAGGGGGGGTAGGAGAAAAACTGTTTTTT. The whole variable domain, filled in from reference TRBV9 and TRBJ1-4, reads DSGVTQTPKHLITATGQRVTLRCSPRSGDLSVYWYQQSLDQGLQFLIQYYNGEERAKGNILERFSAQQFPDLHSELNLSSLELGDSALYFCASSVVGGVGEKLFFGSGTQLSVL.

This rearrangement joins TRBV5-1 to TRBJ2-7; D assignment may be TRBD1 or TRBD2 (5 bases each). Germline values: CDR1 SGHRS, CDR2 YFSETQ. The CDR3 contains 15 residues. With 0 bases removed from V and 2 bases from J, the gap between germline ends came to 12 bases. The CDR3 sequence: CASSLAGGAPYEQYF. The CDR3 DNA reads TGCGCCAGCAGCTTGGCTGGGGGAGCCCCCTACGAGCAGTACTTC. Filled out from reference TRBV5-1 and TRBJ2-7, the complete variable domain reads KAGVTQTPRYLIKTRGQQVTLSCSPISGHRSVSWYQQTPGQGLQFLFEYFSETQRNKGNFPGRFSGRQFSNSRSEMNVSTLELGDSALYLCASSLAGGAPYEQYFGPGTRLTVT.

This clone has just a few counts. The chain recombines TRBV4-1 with TRBJ1-4; a possible D gene is TRBD1 (6 bases). The length of the CDR3 is 15 residues. Germline V gene data show CDR1 as MGHRA and CDR2 as YSYEKL. Trimming pared 3 bases from V and 2 bases from J, leaving 10 bases between. The CDR3 coding sequence is TGCGCCAGCAGCCATACACAGGGTACTAATGAAAAACTGTTTTTT. This gives the protein CASSHTQGTNEKLFF.

This chain joins TRBV4-2 and TRBJ1-2; 10 positions match TRBD1. The trim removed 0 bases at V and 10 bases at J, leaving 8 bases unmatched. The germline V gene has CDR1 LGHNA and CDR2 YNFKEQ. This CDR3 spans 15 amino acids. CDR3 nucleotide sequence: TGTGCCAGCAGCCAAGAATCGGTGGGACAGGGGATCTACACCTTC. Protein sequence: CASSQESVGQGIYTF.

The chain has TRBV5-1 and TRBJ1-1, with D hard to call. Looked up from germline, CDR1 is SGHRS and CDR2 is YFSETQ. This CDR3 spans 17 amino acids. The ends were cut back, 0 bases at V and 3 bases at J, with 18 bases in the middle. The CDR3 here is CASSLGEYGISDTEAFF. The CDR3 nucleotides read TGCGCCAGCAGCTTGGGCGAGTACGGAATCTCAGACACTGAAGCTTTCTTT.

The chain is built from TRBV10-3 and TRBJ2-7; possibly TRBD1 or TRBD2 for D (5 bases each). The V gene lost 2 bases and the J gene lost 3 bases, with 8 bases spanning the gap. The CDR3 length is 13 residues. Per germline, CDR1 ENHRY and CDR2 SYGVKD. The CDR3 nucleotides are TGTGCCATCAGTGAGGCAGGGAGCTACGAGCAGTACTTC. It yields the protein CAISEAGSYEQYF.

This chain joins TRBV6-1 and TRBJ1-4, with D possibly matching TRBD1 (6 bases). V lost 6 bases and J lost 8, with 10 bases in between. The CDR3 is 12 residues long. Germline V lookup: CDR1 MNHNS, CDR2 SASEGT. Written as DNA, the CDR3 is TGTGCCAGCAGAGGGGGAGAGGAAAAACTGTTTTTT. Residues: CASRGGEEKLFF.

The J gene is TRBJ2-2, the V gene TRBV25-1; D is perhaps TRBD2 (5 bases). V lost 9 bases and J 5 bases, leaving 13 bases between the germline ends. This CDR3 has 13 residues. In germline, CDR1 is MGHDK, CDR2 SYGVNS. The CDR3 sequence: CASSLAGTGELFF. The CDR3 region has the DNA TGTGCCAGTTCCCTAGCTGGGACCGGGGAGCTGTTTTTT.

J is TRBJ2-7 and V is TRBV6-5, with 12 bases fitting TRBD2. From germline, CDR1 is MNHEY and CDR2 SVGAGI. The CDR3 is made up of 15 amino acids. V was clipped by 5 bases and J by 4 bases; unmatched bases: 6. CDR3 DNA sequence: TGTGCCAGCAGTAGACTAGCGGGAGATGGTTACGAGCAGTACTTC. This sequence encodes CASSRLAGDGYEQYF.

The genes are TRBV4-1 and TRBJ1-2, with D unclear. The CDR3 sequence is 13 residues long. Trimming took 0 bases from V and 8 from J, leaving 10 bases between them. Germline V CDR1 and CDR2: MGHRA, YSYEKL. CDR3 amino acids: CASSQDPSAGYTF. DNA of the CDR3: TGCGCCAGCAGCCAAGATCCTTCTGCGGGCTACACCTTC.

The V gene is TRBV7-3, the J gene TRBJ2-5; 7 bases fit TRBD1. Germline CDR1 SGHTA, CDR2 FQGTGA. V trimming: 4 bases; J trimming: 1 base; junction bases outside the gene matches: 0. The CDR3 consists of 13 residues. The CDR3 DNA sequence: TGTGCCAGCAGCTGGGACAGCCAAGAGACCCAGTACTTC. Its protein product is CASSWDSQETQYF.

A few counts support this clone. The rearrangement joins TRBV6-1 to TRBJ1-1; maybe TRBD1 (5 bases). The ends were cut back, 6 bases at V and 6 bases at J, with 8 bases in the middle. The CDR3 runs 11 residues. CDR1 and CDR2 (germline): MNHNS, SASEGT. This CDR3 is CASSREAEAFF. In DNA form, the CDR3 reads TGTGCCAGCAGCAGGGAAGCTGAAGCTTTCTTT.

This clone was seen a single time. This chain's CDR3 is CARSWGVHIQYF. In DNA form, the CDR3 reads TGTGCCAGGTCGTGGGGGGTACACATTCAGTACTTC. The V call is TRBV6-1, the J call TRBJ2-4, with a possible D match to TRBD2 (6 bases). The CDR3 loop spans 12 amino acids. CDR1 and CDR2 from the germline V gene are MNHNS and SASEGT. Trimming shortened V by 9 bases and J by 8 bases, and 14 bases separated the two germline ends.

This chain links TRBV14 with TRBJ2-7; 7 nucleotides agree with TRBD2. J was trimmed by 1 base and V by 1 base; bases with no gene match: 7. The CDR3 consists of 16 residues. Germline V gene data show CDR1 as SGHDN and CDR2 as FVKESK. The CDR3 coding sequence is TGTGCCAGCAGCCAAGGGGAGGGGTTCAAGTCCTACGAGCAGTACTTC. This codes for CASSQGEGFKSYEQYF.

V usage is TRBV6-5 and J usage is TRBJ2-7; tentative D call: TRBD1 (5 bases). The length of the CDR3 is 13 residues. V lost 7 bases to trimming and J lost 0 bases, with 10 bases between them. Germline V gene sequence: CDR1 MNHEY, CDR2 SVGAGI. The CDR3 is CASKSDSSYEQYF. The CDR3 coding sequence is TGTGCCAGCAAAAGCGACAGCTCCTACGAGCAGTACTTC.

This rearrangement joins TRBV15 to TRBJ2-1; D is uncertain. V was pared by 8 bases and J by 2 bases, with 10 bases between. There are 13 residues in the CDR3. Germline V lookup: CDR1 LNHNV, CDR2 YYDKDF (reference sequence). CDR3 sequence: CATQERPYNEQFF. The CDR3 DNA reads TGTGCCACCCAGGAGAGACCCTACAATGAGCAGTTCTTC.

The V and J genes are TRBV7-8 and TRBJ2-7; the match to TRBD1 covers 7 bases. The germline CDR1 and CDR2 sequences are SGHVS and FQNEAQ. The CDR3 has 15 amino acids. The junction had 11 bases not matched to a gene; V was cut back by 3 bases and J by 6 bases. This chain's CDR3 is CASSFWDSGTLEQYF. CDR3 coding DNA: TGTGCCAGCAGCTTCTGGGACAGTGGGACCCTCGAGCAGTACTTC.

The chain employs TRBV6-5 and TRBJ2-5, with 9 bases identical to TRBD2. With V trimmed by 2 bases and J by 5 bases, 9 bases remained unmatched. Germline V CDR1 and CDR2: MNHEY, SVGAGI. There are 16 residues in the CDR3. The CDR3 DNA sequence: TGTGCCAGCAGTTACCTCGGGACTAGCAATTTGGAGACCCAGTACTTC. Translated: CASSYLGTSNLETQYF.